A single sample is the source of the 23 T cell receptor beta chains below, sequenced in a study of T cells after yellow fever vaccination (dated by TCRdb to about 2019). Libraries were constructed by 5' RACE. The run used an Illumina NovaSeq 6000. The public reads were run again by TCRdb, first through fastp at Q25 and then through MiXCR, and only productive beta chains were kept. Under each unique CDR3 protein, matching rows form one entry showing the most common genes and DNA. The sample profile shows a few hundred thousand distinct CDR3 sequences; under 5% of them were found once. The ten largest clonotypes hold approximately 24% of the sample. The treatment or condition label of this sample denotes: live attenuated yellow fever vaccine strain. The specimen was PBMCs, collected 5 days after the yellow fever booster vaccination. The source is a man younger than 35 who received the YFV17D yellow fever vaccine.

This clonotype was detected many times. J is TRBJ1-2 and V is TRBV7-9; D is perhaps TRBD1 (5 bases). The CDR3 covers 11 residues. V shed 8 bases and J shed 7 bases, with 11 bases lying between them. Germline V lookup: CDR1 SEHNR, CDR2 FQNEAQ (reference sequence). In nucleotides, the CDR3 is TGTGCCAGCCGCAGGGAGGGTGGCTACACCTTC. Its protein product is CASRREGGYTF.

The V gene is TRBV20-1, the J gene TRBJ2-5; possibly TRBD2 for D (7 bases). Germline values: CDR1 DFQATT, CDR2 SNEGSKA (reference sequence). V dropped 3 bases and J dropped 4 bases, with 24 bases sitting between them. The CDR3 is 17 amino acids. CDR3 protein: CSARDWRGGGDRETQYF. The DNA of the CDR3 is TGCAGTGCTAGGGACTGGAGGGGGGGCGGGGATCGAGAGACCCAGTACTTC.

There are many counts of this clonotype. The J gene is TRBJ1-4, the V gene TRBV14; 10 positions match TRBD1. CDR1 is SGHDN and CDR2 is FVKESK in the germline V gene. The CDR3 length is 15 residues. V gave up 6 bases and J gave up 8 bases; unmatched junction bases: 9. The CDR3 spells CASSFDRGRREKLFF. The CDR3 nucleotides read TGTGCCAGCAGTTTTGACAGGGGGCGACGAGAAAAACTGTTTTTT.

This chain links TRBV7-6 with TRBJ2-7; tentatively, D is TRBD1 (6 bases). Trimming took off 5 bases at V and 7 bases at J, with 21 bases between the two ends. Germline lookup yields CDR1 SGHVS and CDR2 FNYEAQ. This CDR3 comprises 15 residues. The DNA of the CDR3 is TGTGCCAGCAGCCTGAGGACAGCCCCCATGATGGAGCAGTACTTC. It codes for CASSLRTAPMMEQYF.

At least ten counts were recorded for this clonotype. The rearrangement links TRBV4-2 to TRBJ1-2; D not certain. V lost 3 bases, J lost 3 bases, and 11 bases lay in between. The CDR3 covers 14 residues. Germline CDR1 reads LGHNA; CDR2 reads YNFKEQ. In DNA, the CDR3 is TGTGCCAGCAGCCAGGCAGACGGATACTATGGCTACACCTTC. Its protein product is CASSQADGYYGYTF.

This clonotype was observed at least ten times. V and J are TRBV28 and TRBJ2-5, with D perhaps assigned TRBD1 or TRBD2 (5 bases each). Trimming removed 1 base from V and 4 bases from J, with 10 bases in between. The CDR3 has 14 residues. CDR1 and CDR2 (germline): MDHEN, SYDVKM. The DNA of the CDR3 is TGTGCCAGCAGTTTATTGGGGGTTCGAGAGACCCAGTACTTC. Translating it yields CASSLLGVRETQYF.

This clonotype was detected only a few times. One end of the junction varies from germline; a read error may be responsible. CDR3 DNA: TGTGCCAGCAGTTTATCGGGGGGAACCTACGATGAGCAGTTCTTC. Its translation: CASSLSGGTYDEQFF. V gene TRBV12-3 or TRBV12-4 combines with J gene TRBJ2-1; 7 nucleotides agree with TRBD2. The CDR3 is 15 amino acids.

The rearrangement uses TRBV20-1 and TRBJ1-5, with TRBD1 matching over 10 bases. The CDR3 is 14 amino acids. V lost 5 bases to trimming and J lost 2 bases; unmatched junction nucleotides: 3. Germline V gene data show CDR1 as DFQATT and CDR2 as SNEGSKA (reference sequence). CDR3 region: CSAGGTGGNQPQHF. CDR3 coding DNA: TGCAGTGCTGGGGGGACAGGGGGCAATCAGCCCCAGCATTTT.

The chain links TRBV4-1 to TRBJ2-7, with 8 positions matching TRBD1. The CDR3 is 14 amino acids. Germline assignment: CDR1 MGHRA and CDR2 YSYEKL. The ends lost 4 bases at V and 5 bases at J; junction bases unmatched: 7. CDR3 sequence: CASSPGQAFHEQYF. The CDR3 DNA reads as TGCGCCAGCAGCCCGGGACAGGCCTTCCACGAGCAGTACTTC.

This clonotype has a count of ten or more. The J gene is TRBJ2-2, the V gene TRBV7-3; no firm D call. The CDR3 loop spans 13 amino acids. CDR1 is SGHTA, CDR2 FQGTGA, per germline. V was pared by 5 bases and J by 6 bases, with 10 bases between. CDR3 bases: TGTGCCAGCAGCGAGCAGTATTCCGGGGAGCTGTTTTTT. This gives the protein CASSEQYSGELFF.

V is TRBV20-1 and J is TRBJ1-2; 7 bases are shared with TRBD1. The CDR3 contains 14 residues. Germline lookup yields CDR1 DFQATT and CDR2 SNEGSKA (reference sequence). The junction had 9 bases not matched to a gene; V was cut back by 6 bases and J by 2 bases. The CDR3 nucleotides are TGCAGTGCGCCCGGGACAGTCCGCAACTATGGCTACACCTTC. Amino acids: CSAPGTVRNYGYTF.

The chain has TRBV5-1 and TRBJ2-1; D not resolved. There are 13 residues in the CDR3. Germline values: CDR1 SGHRS, CDR2 YFSETQ. V dropped 0 bases and J dropped 3 bases, with 4 bases sitting between them. The DNA for the CDR3 is TGCGCCAGCAGCTTGGGGAACTACAATGAGCAGTTCTTC. Protein product: CASSLGNYNEQFF.

The chain carries TRBV9 and TRBJ2-5, with 8 bases fitting TRBD1. This CDR3 contains 16 residues. CDR1 is SGDLS and CDR2 is YYNGEE in the germline V gene. V shed 4 bases and J 7 bases; nucleotides not matched to a gene: 15. The CDR3 bases are TGTGCCAGCAGCCTCTCGGGACAGGCCGACGAAGGGACCCAGTACTTC. Translating gives CASSLSGQADEGTQYF.

The chain employs TRBV4-3 and TRBJ1-2, with a weak D call TRBD1 (6 bases). Trimming took 0 bases from V and 6 from J, leaving 11 bases between them. Germline CDR1 is LGHNA and CDR2 is YSLEER. This CDR3 region has 14 residues. The CDR3 sequence is CASSQEAGADGYTF. The DNA for the CDR3 is TGCGCCAGCAGCCAAGAAGCGGGGGCGGATGGCTACACCTTC.

This chain uses TRBV9 with TRBJ1-1; maybe TRBD1 (6 bases). Trimming cost V 4 bases and J 4 bases, with 14 bases left between them. The CDR3 runs 14 residues. Looked up from germline, CDR1 is SGDLS and CDR2 is YYNGEE. The CDR3 is CASSPQDRPTEAFF. DNA of the CDR3: TGTGCCAGCAGCCCCCAGGACAGACCCACTGAAGCTTTCTTT. Together with reference TRBV9 and TRBJ1-1, the CDR3 gives the full variable domain: DSGVTQTPKHLITATGQRVTLRCSPRSGDLSVYWYQQSLDQGLQFLIQYYNGEERAKGNILERFSAQQFPDLHSELNLSSLELGDSALYFCASSPQDRPTEAFFGQGTRLTVV.

This clonotype was recorded a few times. The rearrangement links TRBV20-1 to TRBJ2-3; 10 nucleotides align to TRBD2. The V gene end was trimmed by 4 bases and the J gene end by 6 bases; junction bases not matched to a gene: 7. The CDR3 has 14 amino acids. Germline values: CDR1 DFQATT, CDR2 SNEGSKA (reference sequence). The CDR3 loop reads CSATSGGGGDTQYF. In DNA, the CDR3 is TGCAGTGCTACTAGCGGGGGAGGTGGGGATACGCAGTATTTT.

A few counts support this clonotype. This chain links TRBV10-1 with TRBJ2-1; 9 bases are shared with TRBD2. Looked up from germline, CDR1 is WNHNN and CDR2 is SYGVQD (reference sequence). The CDR3 extends over 15 amino acids. V lost 8 bases, J lost 10 bases, and 15 bases stayed unmatched. This CDR3 is CASGGKLAGMNEQFF. In DNA form, the CDR3 reads TGCGCCAGCGGGGGGAAACTAGCGGGCATGAACGAGCAGTTCTTC.

This clonotype was counted at least ten times. The chain carries TRBV5-1 and TRBJ1-5, with no clear D. Germline V gene lookup returns CDR1 SGHRS and CDR2 YFSETQ. The CDR3 totals 14 residues. With 0 bases removed from V and 7 bases from J, the gap between germline ends came to 11 bases. The chain's CDR3 is CASSLGADLQPQHF. The CDR3 DNA sequence: TGCGCCAGCAGCTTGGGGGCAGATTTGCAGCCCCAGCATTTT.

The V call is TRBV7-6, the J call TRBJ2-2; D may be TRBD1 (5 bases). There are 15 residues in the CDR3. Trimming shortened V by 4 bases and J by 5 bases, and 14 bases separated the two germline ends. CDR1 is SGHVS and CDR2 is FNYEAQ in the germline V gene. The CDR3 nucleotides read TGTGCCAGCAGCTCCTGGCTGGGGCGTACCGGGGAGCTGTTTTTT. Translation: CASSSWLGRTGELFF.

This CDR3 reads CASSDEDSYTF. The CDR3 nucleotides read TGTGCCAGCAGTGATGAGGATAGCTACACCTTC. V usage is TRBV6-1 and J usage is TRBJ1-2; D gene ambiguous. With 3 bases removed from V and 9 bases from J, the gap between germline ends came to 8 bases. The germline CDR1 and CDR2 sequences are MNHNS and SASEGT. The CDR3 contains 11 residues.

This clonotype was seen a few times. This sequence joins TRBV12-3 or TRBV12-4 and TRBJ1-5; TRBD1 agrees at 9 bases. The CDR3 is made up of 17 amino acids. Trimming took 6 bases from V and 2 from J; bases not matched to a gene: 11. CDR3 loop: CASSPGQGLGGNQPQHF. The CDR3 bases are TGTGCCAGCAGCCCAGGACAGGGGTTAGGAGGCAATCAGCCCCAGCATTTT.

Many counts were recorded for this clonotype. The chain joins TRBV27 to TRBJ2-7; D remains unclear. The CDR3 has 11 residues. The V gene's germline CDR1 is MNHEY and CDR2 SMNVEV (reference sequence). V shed 6 bases and J shed 0 bases, with 3 bases lying between them. Written as DNA, the CDR3 is TGTGCCAGCAGAAACTCCTACGAGCAGTACTTC. Amino acids: CASRNSYEQYF.

This clonotype was counted a few times. The chain links TRBV4-3 to TRBJ1-2; D unclear. Germline V gene sequence: CDR1 LGHNA, CDR2 YSLEER. The CDR3 sequence is 13 residues long. The ends were cut back, 2 bases at V and 9 bases at J, with 13 bases in the middle. The CDR3 DNA reads TGCGCCAGCAGCCAATGGGGTTCTGAGAGCTACACCTTC. Translation: CASSQWGSESYTF.